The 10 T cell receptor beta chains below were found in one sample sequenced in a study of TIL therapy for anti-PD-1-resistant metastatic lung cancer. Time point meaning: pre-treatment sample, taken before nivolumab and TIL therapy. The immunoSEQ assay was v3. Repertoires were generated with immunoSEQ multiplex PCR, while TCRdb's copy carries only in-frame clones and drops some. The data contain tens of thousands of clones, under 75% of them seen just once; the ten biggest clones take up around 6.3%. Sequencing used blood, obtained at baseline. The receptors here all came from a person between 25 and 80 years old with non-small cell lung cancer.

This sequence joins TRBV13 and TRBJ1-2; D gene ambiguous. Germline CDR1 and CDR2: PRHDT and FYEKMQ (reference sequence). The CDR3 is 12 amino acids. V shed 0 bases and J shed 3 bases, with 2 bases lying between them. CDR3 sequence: CASSLGDYGYTF. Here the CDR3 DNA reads TGTGCCAGCAGCTTAGGGGACTATGGCTACACCTTC.

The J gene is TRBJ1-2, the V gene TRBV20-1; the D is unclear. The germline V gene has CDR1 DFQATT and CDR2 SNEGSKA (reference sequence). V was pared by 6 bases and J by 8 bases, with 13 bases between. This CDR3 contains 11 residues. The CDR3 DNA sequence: TGCAGTGCCCCCCCCGCAACGGGCTACACCTTC. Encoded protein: CSAPPATGYTF.

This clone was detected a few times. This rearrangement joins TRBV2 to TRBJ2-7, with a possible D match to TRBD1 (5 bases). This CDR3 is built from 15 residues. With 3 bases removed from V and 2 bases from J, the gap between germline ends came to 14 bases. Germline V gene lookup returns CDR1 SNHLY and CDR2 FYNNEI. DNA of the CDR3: TGTGCCAGCAGTGACGACAGCGTAATTACCTACGAGCAGTACTTC. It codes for CASSDDSVITYEQYF.

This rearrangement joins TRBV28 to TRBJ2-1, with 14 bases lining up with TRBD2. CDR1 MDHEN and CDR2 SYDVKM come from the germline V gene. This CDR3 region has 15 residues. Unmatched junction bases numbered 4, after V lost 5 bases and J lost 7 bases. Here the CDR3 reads CASSGTSGGLNEQFF. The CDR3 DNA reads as TGTGCCAGCAGTGGGACTAGCGGGGGCCTAAATGAGCAGTTCTTC.

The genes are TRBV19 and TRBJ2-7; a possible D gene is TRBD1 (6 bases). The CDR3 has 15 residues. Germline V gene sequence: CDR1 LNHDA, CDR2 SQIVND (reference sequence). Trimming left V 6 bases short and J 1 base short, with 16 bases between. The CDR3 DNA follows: TGTGCCAGTAGCCTTGGACAGCTCGCATCCTACGAGCAGTACTTC. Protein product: CASSLGQLASYEQYF. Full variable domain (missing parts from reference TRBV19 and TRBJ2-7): DGGITQSPKYLFRKEGQNVTLSCEQNLNHDAMYWYRQDPGQGLRLIYYSQIVNDFQKGDIAEGYSVSREKKESFPLTVTSAQKNPTAFYLCASSLGQLASYEQYFGPGTRLTVT.

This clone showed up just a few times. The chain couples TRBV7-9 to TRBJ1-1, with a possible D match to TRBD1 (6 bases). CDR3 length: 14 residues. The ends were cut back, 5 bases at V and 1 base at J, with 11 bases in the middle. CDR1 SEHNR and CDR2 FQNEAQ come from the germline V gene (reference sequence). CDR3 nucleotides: TGTGCCAGCAGCGCTAAGACAGGGAACACTGAAGCTTTCTTT. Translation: CASSAKTGNTEAFF.

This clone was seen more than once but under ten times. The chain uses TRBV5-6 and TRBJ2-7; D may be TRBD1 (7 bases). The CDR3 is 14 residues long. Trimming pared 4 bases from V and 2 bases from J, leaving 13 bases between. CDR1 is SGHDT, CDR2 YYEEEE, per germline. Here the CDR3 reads CASSGGDRPYEQYF. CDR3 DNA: TGTGCCAGCAGCGGAGGGGACAGACCCTACGAGCAGTACTTC.

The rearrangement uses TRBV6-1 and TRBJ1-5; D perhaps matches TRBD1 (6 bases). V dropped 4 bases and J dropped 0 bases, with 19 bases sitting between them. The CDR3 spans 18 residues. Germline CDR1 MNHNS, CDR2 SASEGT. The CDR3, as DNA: TGTGCCAGCAGTGGCGGACAGAGAGGGGTCTATAGCAATCAGCCCCAGCATTTT. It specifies CASSGGQRGVYSNQPQHF.

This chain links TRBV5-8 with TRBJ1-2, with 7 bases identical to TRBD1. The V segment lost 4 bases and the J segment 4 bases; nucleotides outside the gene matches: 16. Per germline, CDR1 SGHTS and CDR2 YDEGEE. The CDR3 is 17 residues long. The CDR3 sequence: CASSTLGTATATYGYTF. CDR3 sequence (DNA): TGTGCCAGCAGCACCCTAGGGACAGCAACGGCAACCTATGGCTACACCTTC.

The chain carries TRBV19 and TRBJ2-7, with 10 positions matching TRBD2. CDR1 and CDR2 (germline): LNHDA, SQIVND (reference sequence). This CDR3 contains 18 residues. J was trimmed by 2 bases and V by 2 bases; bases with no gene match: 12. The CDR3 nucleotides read TGTGCCAGTAGTATAAACGGCTTAGCGGGGGGTAGGACCTACGAGCAGTACTTC. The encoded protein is CASSINGLAGGRTYEQYF.